This TCR beta chain was documented in a study of blood T cell repertoires in COVID-19. V was pared by 5 bases and J by 0 bases, with 13 bases between. The CDR3 is made up of 15 amino acids. Germline-derived CDR1 and CDR2 are LNHDA and SQIVND (reference sequence). Assay: immunoSEQ multiplex PCR; the TCRdb copy retains only in-frame clones and omits some. This sample has 200,000 or so clones; about nine tenths occur once, and the top ten carry around 2.6%. This TCR was recovered from a woman in her twenties or thirties who had recovered from COVID-19. Sequencing was done on a sample of PBMCs or T cells enriched from blood (not recorded which). The chain employs TRBV19 and TRBJ1-1, with D perhaps matching TRBD1 (5 bases). CDR3 residues: CASSSQGGVNTEAFF. CDR3 in DNA: TGTGCCAGTAGTTCTCAGGGAGGAGTGAACACTGAAGCTTTCTTT.